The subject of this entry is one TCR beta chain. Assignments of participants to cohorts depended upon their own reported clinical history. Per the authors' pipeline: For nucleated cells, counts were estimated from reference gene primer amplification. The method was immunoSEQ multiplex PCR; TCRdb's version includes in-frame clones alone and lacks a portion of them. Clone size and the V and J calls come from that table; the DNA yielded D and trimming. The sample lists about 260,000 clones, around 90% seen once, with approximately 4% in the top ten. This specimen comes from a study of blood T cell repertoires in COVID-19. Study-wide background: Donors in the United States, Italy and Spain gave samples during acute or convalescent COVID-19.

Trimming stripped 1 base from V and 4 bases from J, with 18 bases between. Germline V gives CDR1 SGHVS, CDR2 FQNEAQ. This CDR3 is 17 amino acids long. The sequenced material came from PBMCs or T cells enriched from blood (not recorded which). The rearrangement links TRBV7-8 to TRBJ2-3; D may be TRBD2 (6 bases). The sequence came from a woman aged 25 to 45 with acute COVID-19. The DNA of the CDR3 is TGTGCCAGCAGCTTAGAGGCCACTAGCAGTAGCTCAGATACGCAGTATTTT. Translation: CASSLEATSSSSDTQYF.